These T cell receptor beta chains were read from a single sample in a study of immune evolution from preneoplasia to lung adenocarcinoma. The method was immunoSEQ multiplex PCR; TCRdb's version includes in-frame clones alone and lacks a portion of them. This table has several thousand clones, 75% to 90% appearing once. Source material: FFPE minimally invasive lung adenocarcinoma tissue. Receptor source: a donor older than 65 with lung adenocarcinoma. CDR3s include the opening cysteine and the closing phenylalanine or tryptophan. D genes are given only for firm matches. Only part of the rows carry a size: once, few, many, or a class if the clone is expanded.

j_call v_call clone_size d_call cdr3_aa cdr3_nt
TRBJ1-4 TRBV6-5 - TRBD1 CASSLRQGPNEKLFF TGTGCCAGCAGTCTAAGACAGGGTCCTAATGAAAAACTGTTTTTT
TRBJ1-6 TRBV30 - - CAWSRGGSPLHF TGTGCCTGGAGTAGGGGTGGTTCACCCCTCCACTTT
TRBJ2-4 TRBV15 - TRBD2 CATSRGSGGAKNIQYF TGTGCCACCAGCAGGGGAAGCGGGGGAGCCAAAAACATTCAGTACTTC
TRBJ2-6 TRBV21-1 - - CASSKRRRASGANVLTF TGTGCCAGCAGCAAAAGGCGGCGGGCCTCTGGGGCCAACGTCCTGACTTTC
TRBJ1-6 TRBV5-1 - - CASSRIGSPLHF TGCGCCAGCAGCAGGATAGGTTCACCCCTCCACTTT
TRBJ1-2 TRBV13 - TRBD1 CASSAGTGANYGYTF TGTGCCAGCAGCGCCGGGACAGGGGCTAACTATGGCTACACCTTC
TRBJ1-2 TRBV18 - - CASSLEQKNYGYTF TGTGCCAGCTCACTGGAACAGAAAAACTATGGCTACACCTTC
TRBJ1-1 TRBV7-2 - - CASSSRGHNTEAFF TGTGCCAGCAGCTCCCGAGGACACAACACTGAAGCTTTCTTT
TRBJ2-7 TRBV6-1 once TRBD1 CASIRQGEGEQYF TGTGCCAGCATCCGACAGGGGGAAGGCGAGCAGTACTTC
TRBJ2-5 TRBV28 - TRBD1 CASSSVWDRGVGETQYF TGTGCCAGCTCCTCCGTGTGGGACAGGGGGGTTGGAGAGACCCAGTACTTC
TRBJ1-2 TRBV14 - TRBD1 CASSQGRDRGPADGYTF TGTGCCAGCAGCCAAGGCCGGGACAGGGGGCCCGCGGATGGCTACACCTTC
TRBJ2-1 TRBV19 - - CASSRVPSDEQFF TGTGCCAGTAGCCGGGTCCCGTCCGATGAGCAGTTCTTC
TRBJ2-7 TRBV28 - - CASSRRPYEQYF TGTGCCAGCAGCCGAAGACCCTACGAGCAGTACTTC
TRBJ1-1 TRBV4-2 - - CASSQESSNTEAFF TGTGCCAGCAGCCAAGAGAGCAGTAACACTGAAGCTTTCTTT
TRBJ2-7 TRBV27 - TRBD2 CASSVQGGVSYEQYF TGTGCCAGCAGTGTGCAGGGAGGGGTCTCCTACGAGCAGTACTTC
TRBJ1-1 TRBV13 - - CASSERERYSEAFF TGTGCCAGCAGCGAAAGGGAAAGATATTCTGAAGCTTTCTTT
TRBJ1-3 TRBV18 - TRBD1 CASSPGQSGNTIYF TGTGCCAGCTCACCGGGACAGTCTGGAAACACCATATATTTT
TRBJ1-2 TRBV19 - - CASREQHSMVYGYTF TGTGCCAGTAGAGAACAACATTCCATGGTCTATGGCTACACCTTC
TRBJ2-2 TRBV4-1 - - CASSQDIVQFPGELFF TGCGCCAGCAGCCAAGATATCGTACAGTTCCCCGGGGAGCTGTTTTTT
TRBJ2-3 TRBV6-6 - - CASRRLQGADTQYF TGTGCCAGCAGACGACTCCAGGGCGCAGATACGCAGTATTTT
TRBJ2-6 TRBV27 - - CASSLNSAGANVLTF TGTGCCAGCAGTCTTAACAGCGCTGGGGCCAACGTCCTGACTTTC
TRBJ2-1 TRBV5-1 - TRBD1 CASSLGDSTYNEQFF TGCGCCAGCAGCTTGGGGGACAGTACCTACAATGAGCAGTTCTTC
TRBJ1-5 TRBV2 once - CASQEGGDQPQHF TGTGCCAGCCAGGAGGGGGGCGATCAGCCCCAGCATTTT
TRBJ2-7 TRBV6-1 - - CASSIGLSTYEQYF TGTGCCAGCAGTATAGGACTTTCCACCTACGAGCAGTACTTC
TRBJ2-5 TRBV10-3 - TRBD2 CAISESAGGRETQYF TGTGCCATCAGTGAGTCCGCGGGAGGGAGGGAGACCCAGTACTTC
TRBJ1-2 TRBV29-1 few - CSVAGGNYGYTF TGCAGCGTCGCCGGAGGGAATTATGGCTACACCTTC